The 15 T cell receptor beta chains given below trace back to one sample, sequenced in a study of blood T cell repertoires in COVID-19. The method was immunoSEQ multiplex PCR; TCRdb's version includes in-frame clones alone and lacks a portion of them. In the table there are fewer than 80,000 clones, around 88% of which are singletons. The specimen sequenced was peripheral blood. The receptors were sampled from a man under 40 with acute or convalescent COVID-19.

The chain combines TRBV30 with TRBJ2-1; 10 positions match TRBD2. Germline CDR1 is GTSNPN and CDR2 is SVGIG (reference sequence). The CDR3 is 15 amino acids. V gave up 7 bases and J gave up 8 bases; unmatched junction bases: 14. CDR3 residues: CASTSGFGQSYEQFF. CDR3 nucleotide sequence: TGTGCCTCGACTAGCGGGTTTGGTCAGTCATATGAGCAGTTCTTC.

This rearrangement joins TRBV5-1 to TRBJ2-5; D might be TRBD1 (5 bases). Per germline, CDR1 SGHRS and CDR2 YFSETQ. Trimming shortened V by 2 bases and J by 2 bases, and 10 bases separated the two germline ends. The CDR3 has 14 amino acids. The DNA for the CDR3 is TGCGCCAGCAGCTTCCAGGGTTGGCAAGAGACCCAGTACTTC. Translating gives CASSFQGWQETQYF.

The chain has TRBV4-1 and TRBJ2-1, with D maybe TRBD2 (6 bases). V dropped 6 bases and J dropped 8 bases, with 14 bases sitting between them. The CDR3 is 13 residues long. The germline V gene has CDR1 MGHRA and CDR2 YSYEKL. In DNA form, the CDR3 reads TGCGCCAGCAGGGGGGGAGAGTTAGATGAGCAGTTCTTC. As protein: CASRGGELDEQFF.

The gene calls are TRBV20-1 and TRBJ2-5; D is ambiguous. V was shortened by 0 bases and J by 5 bases, with 4 bases between the two germline ends. Germline assignment: CDR1 DFQATT and CDR2 SNEGSKA (reference sequence). The CDR3 covers 11 residues. This chain's CDR3 is CSARDGETQYF. CDR3 in DNA: TGCAGTGCTAGAGACGGGGAGACCCAGTACTTC.

The chain uses TRBV5-4 and TRBJ1-2; 9 nucleotides match TRBD1. Germline CDR1 SGHNT, CDR2 YYREEE (reference sequence). After removal of 4 bases from V and 5 bases from J, the junction contained 6 bases not matched to a gene. This CDR3 has 14 amino acids. In DNA form, the CDR3 reads TGTGCCAGCAGCCGTAGGACAGGGGTATATGGCTACACCTTC. It translates to CASSRRTGVYGYTF.

V usage is TRBV5-1 and J usage is TRBJ2-3; TRBD2 is a possible D gene (5 bases). The CDR3 extends over 16 amino acids. V was cut by 2 bases and J by 6 bases, with 19 bases left in between. Germline V gene data show CDR1 as SGHRS and CDR2 as YFSETQ. The CDR3 DNA reads TGCGCCAGCAGCTTCAGCGAAACCGTGACGGGGGATACGCAGTATTTT. Translated: CASSFSETVTGDTQYF.

This chain uses TRBV6-2 or TRBV6-3 with TRBJ2-5; D is unresolved. The V end lost 2 bases, the J end lost 2 bases, and 6 bases lay between the germline ends. The CDR3 spans 13 residues. Germline V gene data show CDR1 as MNHEY and CDR2 as SVGEGT. The CDR3 DNA reads as TGTGCCAGCAGTTACGTGAGTCAAGAGACCCAGTACTTC. It translates to CASSYVSQETQYF.

The genes are TRBV7-3 and TRBJ2-2; 13 bases match TRBD2. V lost 5 bases, J lost 7 bases, and 13 bases stayed unmatched. Germline V gives CDR1 SGHTA, CDR2 FQGTGA. The CDR3 contains 18 residues. The CDR3 loop reads CASSLNPGLAGSGGELFF. The CDR3 DNA follows: TGTGCCAGCAGCCTAAACCCGGGACTAGCGGGGAGTGGCGGGGAGCTGTTTTTT.

The chain links TRBV4-1 to TRBJ2-7, with a weak D call TRBD1 (7 bases). The germline CDR1 and CDR2 sequences are MGHRA and YSYEKL. V lost 2 bases to trimming and J lost 5 bases, with 13 bases between them. The CDR3 consists of 14 residues. The DNA of the CDR3 is TGCGCCAGCAGCCAAACAGGGGAGGAGGACGAGCAGTACTTC. This gives the protein CASSQTGEEDEQYF.

V gene TRBV7-9 combines with J gene TRBJ2-1, with D perhaps TRBD2 (6 bases). Deletions cut 5 bases from V and 7 bases from J, with 15 bases between. Germline CDR1 reads SEHNR; CDR2 reads FQNEAQ (reference sequence). This CDR3 spans 14 amino acids. This chain's CDR3 is CASSRGSGGNEQFF. Here the CDR3 DNA reads TGTGCCAGCAGCCGGGGCTCTGGGGGGAATGAGCAGTTCTTC.

The chain couples TRBV25-1 to TRBJ2-1; D is perhaps TRBD2 (6 bases). The V end lost 5 bases, the J end lost 10 bases, and 12 bases lay between the germline ends. The CDR3 is made up of 12 amino acids. Germline CDR1 and CDR2: MGHDK and SYGVNS. CDR3 DNA: TGTGCCAGCAGTAAGATCGGAGGGGAGCAGTTCTTC. Protein product: CASSKIGGEQFF. Full variable domain (missing parts from reference TRBV25-1 and TRBJ2-1): EADIYQTPRYLVIGTGKKITLECSQTMGHDKMYWYQQDPGMELHLIHYSYGVNSTEKGDLSSESTVSRIRTEHFPLTLESARPSHTSQYLCASSKIGGEQFFGPGTRLTVL.

This sequence joins TRBV7-8 and TRBJ2-2, with 10 bases matching TRBD1. Germline V gene data show CDR1 as SGHVS and CDR2 as FQNEAQ. The CDR3 is 16 residues long. J was trimmed by 3 bases and V by 3 bases; bases with no gene match: 4. The CDR3 loop reads CASSFPGQGHTGELFF. CDR3 bases: TGTGCCAGCAGCTTCCCGGGACAGGGGCACACCGGGGAGCTGTTTTTT.

This rearrangement joins TRBV18 to TRBJ2-2, with D maybe TRBD1 (6 bases). Trimming shortened V by 2 bases and J by 0 bases, and 7 bases separated the two germline ends. CDR1 is KGHSH and CDR2 is LQKENI in the germline V gene. The CDR3 runs to 15 residues. The DNA of the CDR3 is TGTGCCAGCTCACCAGGACAGTCGAACACCGGGGAGCTGTTTTTT. This encodes CASSPGQSNTGELFF.

The chain links TRBV11-2 to TRBJ2-3; 7 bases map to TRBD2. Germline-derived CDR1 and CDR2 are SGHAT and FQNNGV. The ends lost 5 bases at V and 6 bases at J; junction bases unmatched: 8. The CDR3 is 14 residues long. CDR3 residues: CASSLGGFVDTQYF. CDR3 bases: TGTGCCAGCAGCCTCGGGGGGTTCGTGGATACGCAGTATTTT. Using reference TRBV11-2 and TRBJ2-3 for the parts outside the CDR3, the full variable domain is EAGVAQSPRYKIIEKRQSVAFWCNPISGHATLYWYQQILGQGPKLLIQFQNNGVVDDSQLPKDRFSAERLKGVDSTLKIQPAKLEDSAVYLCASSLGGFVDTQYFGPGTRLTVL.

The rearrangement joins TRBV2 to TRBJ2-5; 7 bases align to TRBD2. This CDR3 is built from 14 residues. Germline CDR1 and CDR2: SNHLY and FYNNEI. J was trimmed by 1 base and V by 6 bases; bases with no gene match: 5. CDR3 sequence: CASRPGTTQETQYF. CDR3 in DNA: TGTGCCAGCAGGCCTGGGACTACCCAAGAGACCCAGTACTTC.